This T cell receptor beta chain was retrieved from a study of CD8+CD57+ T cells in acquired aplastic anemia. The wider study: Sorted cells (CD4+ and CD8+) yielded DNA amounts that averaged about 3.1 ug. Study results and caveats: Statistical testing detected no significant gap in CD8+ Simpson's diversity between patients and controls. The number of CD8+ CDR3 sequences shared by patients and controls was 25 to 35.

Trimming cost V 3 bases and J 3 bases, with 2 bases left between them. Per germline, CDR1 ENHRY and CDR2 SYGVKD. The CDR3 runs 12 residues. Turning to this clonotype: Its matching antigen is unknown.

Selection for sequencing was limited to patients who had shown CD8+CD57+ cell expansion by flow cytometry. Patients, without exception, had severe acquired aplastic anemia. The template used for profiling TCR beta VDJ and CDR3 was genomic DNA. A single record per CDR3 protein comes from TCRdb applying MiXCR to the reads. The profile shows just over 200,000 distinct CDR3 sequences, 55% to 65% of them singletons. Sample: sorted CD4+, CD8+, or CD8+CD57+ T cells (not recorded which) from PBMCs. The chain links TRBV10-3 to TRBJ2-2, with D hard to call. The clonotype was recovered from a human donor with aplastic anemia. The CDR3 nucleotides are TGTGCCATCAGTGATTACACCGGGGAGCTGTTTTTT. Its translation is CAISDYTGELFF.